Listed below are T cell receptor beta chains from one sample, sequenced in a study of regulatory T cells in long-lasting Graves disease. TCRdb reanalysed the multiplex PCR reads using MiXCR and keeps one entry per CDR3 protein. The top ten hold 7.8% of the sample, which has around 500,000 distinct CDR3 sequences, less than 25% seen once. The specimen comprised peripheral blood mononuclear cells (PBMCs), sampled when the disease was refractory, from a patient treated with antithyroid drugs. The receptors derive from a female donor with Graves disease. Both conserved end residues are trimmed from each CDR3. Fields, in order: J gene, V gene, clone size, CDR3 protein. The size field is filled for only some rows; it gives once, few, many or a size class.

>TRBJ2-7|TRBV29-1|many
SVSPGMLYEQY
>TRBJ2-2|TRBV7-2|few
ASSTRTGVAGELF
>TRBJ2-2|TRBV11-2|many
ASSPTSGLNTGELF
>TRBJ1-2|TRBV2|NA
ASSGGVARGDNYGYT
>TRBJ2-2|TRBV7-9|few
ASSLTRGTSAGELF
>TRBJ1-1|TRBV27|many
ASSSGTANTEAF
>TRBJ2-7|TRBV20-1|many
SARSSSEGYEQY
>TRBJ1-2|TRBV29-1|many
SVDEGGKGYT
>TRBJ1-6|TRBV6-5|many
ASRSGTNSPLH
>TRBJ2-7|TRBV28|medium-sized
ASSPTDRDEQY
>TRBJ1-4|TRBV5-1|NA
ASSLAGKEEKLF
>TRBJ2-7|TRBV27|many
ASSHGLGGTYEQY
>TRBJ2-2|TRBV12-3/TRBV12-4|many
ASTPQGRAGELF
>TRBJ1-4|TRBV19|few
ASSRRRAATNEKLF
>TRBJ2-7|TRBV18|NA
ASSPPMVYEQY
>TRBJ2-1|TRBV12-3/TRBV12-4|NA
ASSSEARDEQF
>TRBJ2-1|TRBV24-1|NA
ATSDYGREGYNEQF
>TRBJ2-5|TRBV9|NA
ASSVKLAFPYQETQY
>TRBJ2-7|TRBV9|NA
ASSVGSSSYEQY
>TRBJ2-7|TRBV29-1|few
SVQTYSYEQY
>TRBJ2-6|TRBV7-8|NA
ASSPRAGGDFSGANVLT
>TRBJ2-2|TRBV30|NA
ARMKELDTGELF
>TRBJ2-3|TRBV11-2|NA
ASSLEQGQDTQY
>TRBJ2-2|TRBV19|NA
ATPGQTTGELF
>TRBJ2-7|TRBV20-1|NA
SAPGEVLTYEQY
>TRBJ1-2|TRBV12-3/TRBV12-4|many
ASGPTYGYT
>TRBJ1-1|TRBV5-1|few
ASSPLQGRNTEAF
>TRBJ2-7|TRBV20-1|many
SARHSAFPLYEQY
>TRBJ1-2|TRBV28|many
ASSSRTGQTNYGYT
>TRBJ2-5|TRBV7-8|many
ASSEGQGAETQY
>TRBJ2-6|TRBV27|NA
ASSLSSGISSGANVLT
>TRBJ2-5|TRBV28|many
ASSWAGVGETQY
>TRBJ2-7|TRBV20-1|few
SASDRDFHYEQY
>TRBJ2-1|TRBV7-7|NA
ASSFLAAVYNEQF
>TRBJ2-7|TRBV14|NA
ASSPSLAGWSYEQY
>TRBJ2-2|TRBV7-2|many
ASSREFITGELF
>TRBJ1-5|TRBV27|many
ASSPGTGPNQPQH
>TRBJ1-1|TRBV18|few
ASSPFVVAANTEAF
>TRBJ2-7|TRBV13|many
ASSFPGTGSSSYEQY
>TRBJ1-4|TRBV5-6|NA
ASSSRDQNEKLF
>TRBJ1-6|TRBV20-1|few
SARNGRQNNSPLH
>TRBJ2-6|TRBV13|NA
ASKSGSGANVLT
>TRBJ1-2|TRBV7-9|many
ASSLVGKQAGYT
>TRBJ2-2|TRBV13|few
ASSTKSGPWTSGRIGEDTGELF
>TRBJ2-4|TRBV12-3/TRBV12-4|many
ASSLVDNKNIQY
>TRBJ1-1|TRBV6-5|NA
ASSSAGTTNTEAF
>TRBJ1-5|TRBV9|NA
ASSAGDGPQPQH
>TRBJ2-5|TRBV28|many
ASSLGTGVVETQY
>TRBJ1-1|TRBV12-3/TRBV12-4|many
ASKFRTGNTEAF
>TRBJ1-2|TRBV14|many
ASSLGTDRSGYT
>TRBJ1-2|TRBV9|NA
AGSGGVTKDGYT
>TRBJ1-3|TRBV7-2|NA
ASSPRRYSGNTIY
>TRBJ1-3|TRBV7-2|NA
ASSQQGAPGNTIY
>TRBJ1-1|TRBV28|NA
ASSQNTRGDNTEAF
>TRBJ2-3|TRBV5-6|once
ASSLRAGVTDTQY
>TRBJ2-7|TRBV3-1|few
ASSQDHRLSYEQY
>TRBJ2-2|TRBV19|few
ASSVPGLAGADTGELF
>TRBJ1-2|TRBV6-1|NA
ASGEKGASDGYT
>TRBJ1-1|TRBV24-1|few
ATSDRAGQGTNTEAF